The clone carrying this T cell receptor beta chain has just one count. Its specificity is not known. The CDR3 is 13 residues long. Germline V gene data show CDR1 as SGHDT and CDR2 as YYEEEE. V lost 3 bases to trimming and J lost 4 bases, with 11 bases between them. Data came from immunoSEQ multiplex PCR; TCRdb stores just in-frame clones and leaves some out. The sample gives around 26,000 clones, roughly 73% of which show up once; 9.5% to 12% is in the top ten. The entry originates in a study of vaccination effects on CD4 cells after COVID-19. Study summary: The vaccine given was either BNT162b2 or mRNA-1273, in two doses. The researchers cultured some 2 million PBMC per well with approximately 9.1 IU/ml IL-2 and 7.5 to 10 ug/ml peptides. Study observations and caveats: Only a single clone (1 of 255 vaccine-induced clones in healthy vaccinees) cross-reacted with common cold coronaviruses. Late post-vaccination, clones induced by infection and those induced by vaccine underwent marked clonal contraction.

Scientists isolated CD4+ T cells after an approximately 10-day culture period ended. The sequencing here drew on CD4+ T cells from PBMCs cultured without peptide, taken before COVID-19 vaccination. The rearrangement joins TRBV5-6 to TRBJ2-7; D gene uncertain. The TCR was taken from a human donor who received a COVID-19 vaccine. The CDR3 reads CASSSHSLYEQYF. CDR3 bases: TGTGCCAGCAGCTCCCACAGCCTTTACGAGCAGTACTTC.